Below, 5 T cell receptor beta chains from the same sample are listed, as sequenced in a study of blood T cell repertoires in COVID-19. Some clones are missing from TCRdb's copy, which holds only in-frame ones; the method was immunoSEQ multiplex PCR. The table records approximately 220,000 clones, roughly 85% of them present only once. The sample taken for sequencing was peripheral blood. All receptors come from a woman between 40 and 55 years old with active or convalescent COVID-19.

On this clone: The same CDR3 also results from other DNA sequences found in this sample. This chain links TRBV6-2 or TRBV6-3 with TRBJ1-5; possibly TRBD1 for D (5 bases). Germline V CDR1 and CDR2: MNHEY, SVGEGT. CDR3 length equals 17 residues. V lost 0 bases, J lost 4 bases, and 16 bases lay in between. The CDR3 reads CASSYSTRGRGNQPQHF. CDR3 nucleotide sequence: TGTGCCAGCAGTTACTCTACGCGGGGACGGGGAAATCAGCCCCAGCATTTT.

The rearrangement joins TRBV27 to TRBJ2-2; 12 nucleotides match TRBD2. This CDR3 contains 17 residues. V shed 6 bases and J 5 bases; nucleotides not matched to a gene: 10. In germline, CDR1 is MNHEY, CDR2 SMNVEV (reference sequence). In DNA form, the CDR3 reads TGTGCCAGCAGGCCTAGCGGGGGGGGCGGTCCGACCGGGGAGCTGTTTTTT. Protein sequence: CASRPSGGGGPTGELFF.

This chain joins TRBV19 and TRBJ2-1; 12 positions agree with TRBD1. V lost 5 bases and J lost 7; bases outside the gene matches: 9. The germline V gene encodes CDR1 LNHDA and CDR2 SQIVND (reference sequence). CDR3 length equals 16 residues. CDR3 sequence (DNA): TGTGCCAGTAGTCCATTGGGACAGGGGGCCAGGAATGAGCAGTTCTTC. Translated, it gives CASSPLGQGARNEQFF. Together with reference TRBV19 and TRBJ2-1, the CDR3 gives the full variable domain: DGGITQSPKYLFRKEGQNVTLSCEQNLNHDAMYWYRQDPGQGLRLIYYSQIVNDFQKGDIAEGYSVSREKKESFPLTVTSAQKNPTAFYLCASSPLGQGARNEQFFGPGTRLTVL.

This chain links TRBV3-1 (or the pseudogene TRBV3-2) with TRBJ2-2; D perhaps matches TRBD1 (6 bases). Trimming left V 1 base short and J 5 bases short, with 11 bases between. The germline CDR1 and CDR2 sequences are LGHDT and YNNKEL (reference sequence). The length of the CDR3 is 15 residues. CDR3 residues: CASSQGTGRTGELFF. In nucleotides, the CDR3 is TGTGCCAGCAGCCAAGGTACAGGGCGGACCGGGGAGCTGTTTTTT.

This rearrangement joins TRBV24-1 to TRBJ2-1, with a possible D match to TRBD1 (5 bases). The CDR3 is 11 residues long. In germline, CDR1 is KGHDR, CDR2 SFDVKD. V lost 5 bases and J 7 bases, leaving 5 bases between the germline ends. The chain's CDR3 is CATSAGNEQFF. The CDR3 nucleotides are TGTGCCACCAGTGCAGGGAATGAGCAGTTCTTC.